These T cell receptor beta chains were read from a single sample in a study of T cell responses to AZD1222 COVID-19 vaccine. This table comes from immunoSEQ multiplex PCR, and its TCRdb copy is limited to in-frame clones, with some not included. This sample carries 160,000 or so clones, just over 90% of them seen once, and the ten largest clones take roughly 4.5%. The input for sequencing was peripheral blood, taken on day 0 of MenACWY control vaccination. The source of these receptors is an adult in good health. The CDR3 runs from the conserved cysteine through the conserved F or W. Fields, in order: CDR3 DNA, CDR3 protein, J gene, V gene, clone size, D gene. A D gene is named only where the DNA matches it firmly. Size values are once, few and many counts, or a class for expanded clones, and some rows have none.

DNA: TGTGCCAGCAGCAAGGGTGTCGATGAGCAGTTCTTC
CDR3: CASSKGVDEQFF
J: TRBJ2-1
V: TRBV6-6
size: .
D: .

DNA: TGTGCCAGCAGCTCGGGGGGACCGGGACTAGGGGTACTCAATGAGCAGTTCTTC
CDR3: CASSSGGPGLGVLNEQFF
J: TRBJ2-1
V: TRBV7-6
size: .
D: TRBD2

DNA: TGTGCCAGCACCGACGGGCAGGGGTTGGGTCAGCCCCAGCATTTT
CDR3: CASTDGQGLGQPQHF
J: TRBJ1-5
V: TRBV6-5
size: .
D: .

DNA: TGTGCCAGCAGCGGTCAGGGAAATTCACCCCTCCACTTT
CDR3: CASSGQGNSPLHF
J: TRBJ1-6
V: TRBV3-1/TRBV3-2
size: .
D: .

DNA: TGCGCCAGCAGCCAAGATGAAGACAGTCGTAATTCACCCCTCCACTTT
CDR3: CASSQDEDSRNSPLHF
J: TRBJ1-6
V: TRBV4-1
size: once
D: .

DNA: TGTGCCAGCAGCGTAACTAGCGGACTTCACAATGAGCAGTTCTTC
CDR3: CASSVTSGLHNEQFF
J: TRBJ2-1
V: TRBV9
size: .
D: TRBD2

DNA: TGTGCCAGCAGCTTAAACGGGGGGCTTACCACTGAAGCTTTCTTT
CDR3: CASSLNGGLTTEAFF
J: TRBJ1-1
V: TRBV7-3
size: .
D: .

DNA: TGTGCCAGCCGGGTAAATTTAGGCACTGAAGCTTTCTTT
CDR3: CASRVNLGTEAFF
J: TRBJ1-1
V: TRBV27
size: .
D: .

DNA: TGTGCCAGCAGCCTACGGGACCGAGGAACCTACGAGCAGTACTTC
CDR3: CASSLRDRGTYEQYF
J: TRBJ2-7
V: TRBV11-3
size: .
D: .

DNA: TGTGCTAGTGGTTTGCGGGATTCACTCACTGAAGCTTTCTTT
CDR3: CASGLRDSLTEAFF
J: TRBJ1-1
V: TRBV12-5
size: .
D: .

DNA: TGTGCCAGCAGTTACGGGGGGAATGAGCAGTTCTTC
CDR3: CASSYGGNEQFF
J: TRBJ2-1
V: TRBV6-2/TRBV6-3
size: .
D: .

DNA: TGTGCCACCAGTGATTTGAGGGCCGAAGGCAATGAGCAGTTCTTC
CDR3: CATSDLRAEGNEQFF
J: TRBJ2-1
V: TRBV24-1
size: .
D: .

DNA: TGCGCCAGCAGCTTACAGGGGAACGAGGGCTACACCTTC
CDR3: CASSLQGNEGYTF
J: TRBJ1-2
V: TRBV5-1
size: once
D: TRBD1

DNA: TGTGCCAGCTCATCCTTGGGCCAGGGGAACACTGAAGCTTTCTTT
CDR3: CASSSLGQGNTEAFF
J: TRBJ1-1
V: TRBV18
size: .
D: .

DNA: TGTGCCAGCAGTTCGAATAGGTACGAGCAGTACTTC
CDR3: CASSSNRYEQYF
J: TRBJ2-7
V: TRBV28
size: .
D: .

DNA: TGTGCCAGCAGCGCAAGGGGGGCCGTGAACACTGAAGCTTTCTTT
CDR3: CASSARGAVNTEAFF
J: TRBJ1-1
V: TRBV9
size: .
D: .

DNA: TGTGCCAGCAGCGTCATCGAAAACAATGAGCAGTTCTTC
CDR3: CASSVIENNEQFF
J: TRBJ2-1
V: TRBV7-9
size: .
D: .

DNA: TGTGCCAGCAGTGAATACGGGACAGGGGCAACTAATGAAAAACTGTTTTTT
CDR3: CASSEYGTGATNEKLFF
J: TRBJ1-4
V: TRBV25-1
size: .
D: TRBD1

DNA: TGTGCCAGCAGTACGACAGGGGGCACTCCAGGCACGCAGTATTTT
CDR3: CASSTTGGTPGTQYF
J: TRBJ2-3
V: TRBV7-2
size: .
D: TRBD1

DNA: TGTGCCAGCAGCCATGGAAAGATCTCAACGAGGGAGACCCAGTACTTC
CDR3: CASSHGKISTRETQYF
J: TRBJ2-5
V: TRBV11-2
size: .
D: .